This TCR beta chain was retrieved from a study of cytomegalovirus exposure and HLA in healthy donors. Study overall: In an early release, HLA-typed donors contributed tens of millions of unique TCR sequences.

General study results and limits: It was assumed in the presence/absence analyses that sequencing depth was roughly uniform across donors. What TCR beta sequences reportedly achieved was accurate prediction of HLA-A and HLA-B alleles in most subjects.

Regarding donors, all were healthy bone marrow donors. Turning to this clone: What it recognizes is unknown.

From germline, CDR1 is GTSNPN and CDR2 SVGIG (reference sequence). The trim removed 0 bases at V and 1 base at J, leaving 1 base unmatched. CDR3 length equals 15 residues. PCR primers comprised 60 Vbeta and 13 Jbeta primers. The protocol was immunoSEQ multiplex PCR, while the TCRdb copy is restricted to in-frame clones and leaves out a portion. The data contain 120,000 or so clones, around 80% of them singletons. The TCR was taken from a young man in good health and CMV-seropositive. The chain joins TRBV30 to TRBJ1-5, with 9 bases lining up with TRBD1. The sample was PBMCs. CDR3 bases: TGTGCCTGGAGTGTGGGGACAGGGAGCAATCAGCCCCAGCATTTT. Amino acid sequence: CAWSVGTGSNQPQHF. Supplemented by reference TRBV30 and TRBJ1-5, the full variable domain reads SQTIHQWPATLVQPVGSPLSLECTVEGTSNPNLYWYRQAAGRGLQLLFYSVGIGQISSEVPQNLSASRPQDRQFILSSKKLLLSDSGFYLCAWSVGTGSNQPQHFGDGTRLSIL.